The 30 T cell receptor beta chains given below trace back to one sample, sequenced in a study of T cell clonality in common variable immunodeficiency. Here immunoSEQ multiplex PCR was the method, and the copy in TCRdb shows in-frame clones only, minus some. This sample has some 50,000 clones, each found more than once. The sample comprised peripheral blood mononuclear cells. The receptors shown here come from a person between 18 and 69 years old in good health.

On this clone itself: The read finishes 3 residues shy of the CDR3 end, and the germline J gene is used to complete it. This sequence joins TRBV19 and TRBJ2-4; D is unresolved. Germline CDR1 LNHDA, CDR2 SQIVND (reference sequence). The CDR3 is 12 residues long. CDR3 residues: CASSTYPTPQYF. CDR3 bases read: TGTGCCAGTAGTACCTATCCTACGCCT.

About this clone itself: Being one base from a much bigger clone, this may be a read error. The DNA ends 3 residues before the CDR3 does, and the rest of the CDR3 is filled in from the germline J gene. V gene TRBV7-9 combines with J gene TRBJ2-3; 7 nucleotides line up with TRBD2. This CDR3 spans 12 amino acids. Looked up from germline, CDR1 is SEHNR and CDR2 is FQNEAQ (reference sequence). The sequenced part of the CDR3 DNA is TGTGCCGCCGGCGGGAGTCAAGAGACG. Its protein product is CAAGGSQET. The full CDR3 protein is CAAGGSQETQYF.

This clone was counted ten times or more. The sequence runs out 3 residues before the end of the CDR3; the remainder is reconstructed from the germline J gene. The rearrangement uses TRBV5-1 and TRBJ1-3, with 9 bases that match TRBD1. The germline V gene has CDR1 SGHRS and CDR2 YFSETQ. V lost 0 bases and J lost 2; bases outside the gene matches: 3. The CDR3 contains 16 residues. CDR3: CASSLGTGDTGNTIYF. The CDR3 bases that were read are TGCGCCAGCAGCTTGGGGACAGGGGATACTGGAAACACC.

There are many counts of this clone. With the read ending 3 residues before the CDR3 end, the germline J gene is used to fill in that end. This chain connects TRBV5-1 to TRBJ1-1, with D possibly matching TRBD1 (6 bases). Looked up from germline, CDR1 is SGHRS and CDR2 is YFSETQ. This CDR3 contains 17 residues. Trimming took 4 bases from V and 2 from J, leaving 21 bases between them. CDR3 in amino acids: CASSALPKTGINTEAFF. The CDR3 bases that were read are TGCGCCAGCAGCGCCTTACCAAAGACAGGTATCAACACTGAA.

This clone was counted ten times or more. The read gets to within 3 residues of the CDR3 end, and the germline J gene fills in the rest. Other DNA sequences in the sample encode the same CDR3. The V and J genes are TRBV6-2 or TRBV6-3 and TRBJ2-3, with TRBD1 matching over 7 bases. The V gene's germline CDR1 is MNHEY and CDR2 SVGEGT. The CDR3 consists of 16 residues. Unmatched junction bases numbered 10, after V lost 6 bases and J lost 1 base. The DNA read from the CDR3 is TGTGCCAGCAGCACCCGACAGGGCAGGGGCACAGATACG. As protein: CASSTRQGRGTDT. From start to end, the CDR3 is CASSTRQGRGTDTQYF.

This clone has a count of ten or more. The missing CDR3 end, 3 residues past where the read stops, is filled in from the germline J gene. The chain employs TRBV18 and TRBJ1-2; TRBD1 matches 8 bases. Germline V gene lookup returns CDR1 KGHSH and CDR2 LQKENI. The CDR3 has 16 residues. The CDR3 DNA, read in part, is TGTGCCAGCTCATACGGGCCATCCAGGGGGCAGGGAGGC. It codes for CASSYGPSRGQGG. The full CDR3 protein reads CASSYGPSRGQGGYTF.

This clone has at least ten counts. CDR3 DNA, as far as it was read: TGTGCCAGCAGCTTGACAGGAACTGGGGCCAACGTC. Residues: CASSLTGTGANV. The full CDR3 protein is CASSLTGTGANVLTF. This chain connects TRBV7-9 to TRBJ2-6, with D maybe TRBD1 (6 bases). The DNA ends 3 residues before the CDR3 does, and the rest of the CDR3 is filled in from the germline J gene. Germline V lookup: CDR1 SEHNR, CDR2 FQNEAQ (reference sequence). There are 15 residues in the CDR3. With 3 bases removed from V and 2 bases from J, the gap between germline ends came to 8 bases.

This clone was observed at least ten times. Sequencing ends 3 residues short of the CDR3 end; the germline J gene provides the rest. The chain has TRBV6-2 or TRBV6-3 and TRBJ1-2; D unresolved. CDR1 is MNHEY, CDR2 SVGEGT, per germline. V lost 0 bases, J lost 6 bases, and 14 bases lay in between. The CDR3 length is 15 residues. The sequenced CDR3 bases are TGTGCCAGCAGTTACTCGATGCGAAATTTAGATGGC. It yields the protein CASSYSMRNLDG. The entire CDR3 protein reads CASSYSMRNLDGYTF.

This clone was seen ten or more times. The sequence runs out 3 residues before the end of the CDR3; the remainder is reconstructed from the germline J gene. V and J are TRBV12-3 or TRBV12-4 and TRBJ2-1; 9 bases are a match to TRBD2. The J segment lost 4 bases and the V segment lost 7 bases, leaving 5 bases of the junction unmatched. CDR3 size: 14 residues. The CDR3 is CASTDLAGYNEQFF. The part of the CDR3 DNA that was read is TGTGCCAGCACCGACCTAGCGGGGTACAATGAG.

This clone was picked up many times. The CDR3 end lies 3 residues beyond the end of the read and is filled in from the germline J gene. The genes are TRBV5-1 and TRBJ2-2, with 8 nucleotides matching TRBD2. The CDR3 consists of 17 residues. CDR1 and CDR2 from the germline V gene are SGHRS and YFSETQ. Trimming took 0 bases from V and 2 from J; bases not matched to a gene: 6. CDR3 sequence reads: CASSLAGAGANTGELFF. The sequenced CDR3 bases are TGCGCCAGCAGCTTGGCCGGAGCGGGGGCCAACACCGGGGAG.

This clone was found many times. The read terminates 3 residues before the CDR3 end, so the remaining end is supplied by the germline J gene. This chain uses TRBV5-4 with TRBJ1-2; no firm D call. CDR1 SGHNT and CDR2 YYREEE come from the germline V gene (reference sequence). V was shortened by 0 bases and J by 2 bases, with 5 bases between the two germline ends. This CDR3 region has 13 residues. The CDR3 DNA, read in part, is TGTGCCAGCAGCTTGGCCTACAACTATGGC. Translating gives CASSLAYNYG. The entire CDR3 protein is CASSLAYNYGYTF.

This clone was counted ten times or more. The read terminates 3 residues ahead of where the CDR3 ends, so the germline J gene completes it. The rearrangement uses TRBV6-2 or TRBV6-3 and TRBJ1-5; D is possibly TRBD1 (5 bases). This CDR3 comprises 17 residues. V lost 7 bases, J lost 4 bases, and 23 bases lay in between. The germline CDR1 and CDR2 sequences are MNHEY and SVGEGT. The CDR3 sequence is CASKGDQGHIRNQPQHF. CDR3 DNA (partial): TGTGCCAGCAAAGGGGATCAAGGGCACATCAGAAATCAGCCC.

This clone has just a few counts. The sequence runs out 3 residues before the end of the CDR3; the remainder is reconstructed from the germline J gene. The genes are TRBV5-6 and TRBJ1-1; D is unresolved. Germline assignment: CDR1 SGHDT and CDR2 YYEEEE. This CDR3 is 11 amino acids long. The DNA read from the CDR3 is TGTGCCAGCAGCAAAGACGGGGAA. This encodes CASSKDGE. The entire CDR3 reads CASSKDGEAFF.

This clone was recorded at least ten times. CDR3 in amino acids: CASSLGGSYGYTF. The covered CDR3 bases are TGCGCCAGCAGCTTGGGGGGCTCCTATGGC. The V gene is TRBV5-1, the J gene TRBJ1-2, with D perhaps matching TRBD1 (5 bases). The missing CDR3 end, 3 residues past where the read stops, is filled in from the germline J gene. The CDR3 has 13 amino acids. The V gene lost 0 bases and the J gene lost 4 bases, with 7 bases spanning the gap. Germline V lookup: CDR1 SGHRS, CDR2 YFSETQ.

As to this clone: The read terminates 3 residues before the CDR3 end, so the remaining end is supplied by the germline J gene. This chain connects TRBV7-9 to TRBJ2-7, with a tentative D call TRBD2 (7 bases). Trimming cost V 5 bases and J 6 bases, with 20 bases left between them. Germline CDR1 is SEHNR and CDR2 is FQNEAQ (reference sequence). This CDR3 comprises 15 residues. CDR3 DNA, as far as it was read: TGTGCCAGCAGCCGCGGGGGAGTGATAGGGGGCGAG. It encodes CASSRGGVIGGE. The full-length CDR3 reads as CASSRGGVIGGEQYF.

This clone was seen many times. Coverage ceases 3 residues before the CDR3 finishes, and the germline J gene fills in the end. This chain connects TRBV2 to TRBJ2-1; the match to TRBD2 covers 13 bases. There are 16 residues in the CDR3. Trimming removed 5 bases from V and 3 bases from J; junction bases left unmatched: 4. CDR1 and CDR2 (germline): SNHLY, FYNNEI. The chain's CDR3 is CASSSRTSGGYNEQFF. The CDR3 bases that were read are TGTGCCAGCAGTTCGAGGACTAGCGGGGGCTACAATGAG.

The sample holds many counts of this clone. The CDR3 end lies 3 residues beyond the end of the read and is filled in from the germline J gene. V and J are TRBV29-1 and TRBJ2-7; TRBD2 agrees at 10 bases. The CDR3 loop spans 14 amino acids. V was clipped by 5 bases and J by 5 bases; unmatched bases: 9. Germline assignment: CDR1 SQVTM and CDR2 ANQGSEA. The sequenced CDR3 bases are TGCAGCGTTACCCCTGGGACTAGCGAGGACGAG. It encodes CSVTPGTSEDE. The complete CDR3 protein is CSVTPGTSEDEQYF.

This clone has at least ten counts. Sequencing ends 3 residues short of the CDR3 end; the germline J gene provides the rest. The rearrangement links TRBV7-3 to TRBJ2-5; 8 bases are a match to TRBD2. The V segment lost 6 bases and the J segment 4 bases; nucleotides outside the gene matches: 10. Germline CDR1 reads SGHTA; CDR2 reads FQGTGA. The CDR3 is 15 residues long. The part of the CDR3 DNA that was read is TGTGCCAGCAGTTCCGGGGGACTAGGAGGAGAGACC. Encoded protein: CASSSGGLGGET. The entire CDR3 protein reads CASSSGGLGGETQYF.

This clone showed up many times. Read data end 3 residues before the CDR3 end; the end is taken from the germline J gene. The V and J genes are TRBV19 and TRBJ2-1; possible D gene TRBD1, 5 bases. The CDR3 is 12 amino acids. V shed 4 bases and J shed 4 bases, with 5 bases lying between them. Germline-derived CDR1 and CDR2 are LNHDA and SQIVND (reference sequence). The CDR3 sequence is CASSTGYNEQFF. The part of the CDR3 DNA that was read is TGTGCCAGTAGTACAGGGTACAATGAG.

This clone has a count of ten or more. The CDR3 extends 3 residues past the end of the read, so its final part is completed from the germline J gene. The chain joins TRBV7-9 to TRBJ2-7, with 7 positions matching TRBD1. Germline-derived CDR1 and CDR2 are SEHNR and FQNEAQ (reference sequence). This CDR3 is built from 13 residues. J was trimmed by 5 bases and V by 6 bases; bases with no gene match: 7. The CDR3 reads CASSPGQDHEQYF. CDR3 DNA (partial): TGTGCCAGCAGTCCCGGACAGGATCACGAG.

The sample holds many counts of this clone. This CDR3 reads CASSLVQGVRTEAFF. The sequenced CDR3 bases are TGTGCCAGCAGCTTGGTCCAGGGGGTAAGAACTGAA. The V call is TRBV5-5, the J call TRBJ1-1; TRBD1 matches 7 bases. With the read ending 3 residues before the CDR3 end, the germline J gene is used to fill in that end. This CDR3 has 15 amino acids. Germline V gene data show CDR1 as SGHKS and CDR2 as YYEKEE (reference sequence). With 0 bases clipped from V and 5 bases from J, the junction kept 7 bases outside the gene matches.

The sample holds many counts of this clone. The read gets to within 3 residues of the CDR3 end, and the germline J gene fills in the rest. This specimen includes other DNA sequences encoding the same CDR3. The chain employs TRBV5-1 and TRBJ1-2, with D perhaps TRBD1 (6 bases). This CDR3 spans 16 amino acids. Germline values: CDR1 SGHRS, CDR2 YFSETQ. Trimming cost V 7 bases and J 0 bases, with 19 bases left between them. CDR3 loop: CASHFPGDQANYGYTF. CDR3 DNA (partial): TGCGCCAGCCATTTCCCAGGGGACCAAGCTAACTATGGC. The full variable domain, completed using reference TRBV5-1 and TRBJ1-2, is KAGVTQTPRYLIKTRGQQVTLSCSPISGHRSVSWYQQTPGQGLQFLFEYFSETQRNKGNFPGRFSGRQFSNSRSEMNVSTLELGDSALYLCASHFPGDQANYGYTFGSGTRLTVV.

In its sample, this clone was seen many times. The read ends 3 residues shy of where the CDR3 ends; the end is completed using the germline J gene. This sequence joins TRBV19 and TRBJ2-1; 14 positions agree with TRBD2. The CDR3 is 16 residues long. CDR1 is LNHDA, CDR2 SQIVND, per germline (reference sequence). With V trimmed by 1 base and J by 7 bases, 3 bases remained unmatched. The CDR3 region is CASSIVGLAGENEQFF. The sequenced part of the CDR3 DNA is TGTGCCAGTAGTATAGTGGGACTAGCGGGGGAGAATGAG.

The sample holds a few counts of this clone. The read halts 3 residues ahead of the CDR3 end, with the missing end drawn from the germline J gene. The V gene is TRBV10-2, the J gene TRBJ1-2, with D uncertain. Per the germline V gene, CDR1 is WSHSY and CDR2 is SAAADI. This CDR3 has 13 amino acids. The ends were cut back, 6 bases at V and 6 bases at J, with 14 bases in the middle. Partial CDR3 DNA: TGCGCCAGCAGCGCGGGAAATAAGAATGGC. Its translation is CASSAGNKNG. In full, the CDR3 is CASSAGNKNGYTF.

This clone was observed at least ten times. The read stops 3 residues short of the end of the CDR3; the missing end is completed from the germline J gene. The chain is built from TRBV19 and TRBJ2-1; D uncertain. This CDR3 has 13 residues. V was cut by 3 bases and J by 5 bases, with 8 bases left in between. Germline CDR1 LNHDA, CDR2 SQIVND (reference sequence). The DNA read from the CDR3 is TGTGCCAGTAGTATTTCCACGGACAATGAG. Translating gives CASSISTDNE. The full CDR3 is CASSISTDNEQFF.

This clone was seen at least ten times. The sequenced fragment ends 3 residues before the CDR3 boundary, so the rest is inferred from the germline J gene. The V gene is TRBV19, the J gene TRBJ1-2; 7 nucleotides agree with TRBD1. The CDR3 covers 14 residues. V was clipped by 7 bases and J by 3 bases; unmatched bases: 8. Per the germline V gene, CDR1 is LNHDA and CDR2 is SQIVND (reference sequence). The CDR3 bases that were read are TGTGCCAGTACCCCCTTAGGGGGCGACTATGGC. Protein product: CASTPLGGDYG. In full, the CDR3 is CASTPLGGDYGYTF.

This clone was seen repeatedly, ten times or more. The CDR3 sequence is CASSGNSGGNSYEQYF. Partial CDR3 DNA: TGTGCCAGCAGTGGCAATAGCGGGGGAAACTCCTACGAG. This chain connects TRBV6-2 or TRBV6-3 to TRBJ2-7, with TRBD2 matching over 9 bases. Read data end 3 residues before the CDR3 end; the end is taken from the germline J gene. Germline CDR1 is MNHEY and CDR2 is SVGEGT. The V gene end was trimmed by 5 bases and the J gene end by 0 bases; junction bases not matched to a gene: 8. This CDR3 has 16 residues.

This clone was seen many times. The sequence runs out 3 residues before the end of the CDR3; the remainder is reconstructed from the germline J gene. The chain couples TRBV19 to TRBJ2-7; 8 bases align to TRBD1. V lost 1 base to trimming and J lost 6 bases; unmatched junction nucleotides: 2. Looked up from germline, CDR1 is LNHDA and CDR2 is SQIVND (reference sequence). The CDR3 has 13 residues. The covered CDR3 bases are TGTGCCAGTAGTATAGGGACAGGGAGCGAG. Encoded protein: CASSIGTGSE. The complete CDR3 protein is CASSIGTGSEQYF.

To note about this clone: The CDR3 end is not reached by the read, which stops 3 residues before it; the germline J gene fills it in. The chain uses TRBV18 and TRBJ2-7; a possible D gene is TRBD1 (6 bases). The CDR3 sequence is 16 residues long. Germline-derived CDR1 and CDR2 are KGHSH and LQKENI. Trimming pared 1 base from V and 2 bases from J, leaving 15 bases between. The CDR3 region is CASSPRGGTMTYEQYF. The CDR3 DNA, read in part, is TGTGCCAGCTCACCACGGGGTGGGACAATGACCTACGAG.

This clone was counted ten times or more. The CDR3 bases that were read are TGTGCCAGCAGCGAAAACCGGGGAGTTTCCGAG. Translated: CASSENRGVSE. The entire CDR3 protein is CASSENRGVSEQYF. The chain uses TRBV2 and TRBJ2-7, with D possibly matching TRBD2 (5 bases). The CDR3 end is not reached by the read, which stops 3 residues before it; the germline J gene fills it in. Germline V CDR1 and CDR2: SNHLY, FYNNEI. The CDR3 contains 14 residues. V was shortened by 6 bases and J by 6 bases, with 18 bases between the two germline ends.